Listed below are T cell receptor beta chains from one sample, sequenced in a study of metastatic and nonmetastatic thyroid tumors. TCRdb redid the clone calls on the PCR reads using MiXCR. The sample carries tens of thousands of clones, under 15% recorded once. The sample comprised tumor tissue. The receptors here all came from a female donor with papillary thyroid cancer or a benign thyroid nodule (not recorded which). Some clones in this sample may be carry-over from other donors' samples. Each CDR3 is given with its conserved first and last residue. The D gene is left open where the match is weak. Clone size, where shown, is once, few, many, or a class for clones that have expanded.

V	size	J	D	CDR3	DNA
TRBV7-2	.	TRBJ1-1	.	CASSLTGLITEAFF	TGTGCCAGCAGCCTGACGGGTCTGATCACTGAAGCTTTCTTT
TRBV29-1	many	TRBJ1-5	TRBD1	CSVVYSGTGNQPQHF	TGCAGCGTCGTCTATTCCGGGACAGGAAATCAGCCCCAGCATTTT
TRBV5-1	many	TRBJ2-5	.	CASSLEPMETQYF	TGCGCCAGCAGCTTGGAGCCGATGGAGACCCAGTACTTC
TRBV5-1	many	TRBJ1-3	TRBD1	CASSRQGAGNTIYF	TGCGCCAGCAGCCGACAGGGGGCTGGAAACACCATATATTTT
TRBV12-3/TRBV12-4	.	TRBJ2-2	.	CASSLSGRSTGELFF	TGTGCCAGCAGTTTATCAGGGAGGAGCACCGGGGAGCTGTTTTTT
TRBV12-3/TRBV12-4	many	TRBJ2-7	.	CASSPGQSYEQYF	TGTGCCAGCAGTCCTGGACAGTCCTACGAGCAGTACTTC
TRBV7-8	many	TRBJ2-7	TRBD2	CASSWGGAGIYEQYF	TGTGCCAGCAGCTGGGGGGGAGCGGGGATTTACGAGCAGTACTTC
TRBV2	many	TRBJ2-1	.	CASSEAVAGGVERYNEQFF	TGTGCCAGCAGTGAAGCCGTGGCAGGCGGCGTAGAGAGATACAATGAGCAGTTCTTC
TRBV6-1	many	TRBJ1-2	TRBD1	CASSEGGTAYNYGYTF	TGTGCCAGCAGTGAAGGGGGGACAGCTTATAACTATGGCTACACCTTC
TRBV5-1	many	TRBJ2-3	.	CASSSPDSGTDTQYF	TGCGCCAGCAGCTCCCCGGATAGCGGCACAGATACGCAGTATTTT
TRBV12-3/TRBV12-4	many	TRBJ2-1	.	CASSQTRLNEQFF	TGTGCCAGCAGTCAGACTAGGTTGAATGAGCAGTTCTTC
TRBV6-2/TRBV6-3	.	TRBJ1-1	.	CASSFAGTGPRAFF	TGTGCCAGCAGTTTCGCGGGGACGGGGCCGAGAGCTTTCTTT
TRBV4-2	few	TRBJ2-7	TRBD2	CASSHELGSGTYEQYF	TGTGCCAGCAGCCATGAGTTGGGTAGCGGGACCTACGAGCAGTACTTC
TRBV5-6	many	TRBJ1-5	.	CASSFGWGNSNQPQHF	TGTGCCAGCAGCTTTGGGTGGGGCAATAGCAATCAGCCCCAGCATTTT
TRBV5-1	many	TRBJ2-7	.	CASSRDSYEQYF	TGCGCCAGCAGCCGGGACTCCTACGAGCAGTACTTC
TRBV3-1	many	TRBJ1-2	.	CASSRGSEYGYTF	TGTGCCAGCAGCCGAGGCAGCGAGTATGGCTACACCTTC
TRBV6-1	many	TRBJ2-4	.	CASSVQGLAKNIQYF	TGTGCCAGCAGTGTACAGGGATTAGCCAAAAACATTCAGTACTTC
TRBV7-3	many	TRBJ1-1	TRBD1	CASSSTGGGTEAFF	TGTGCCAGCAGCTCAACAGGGGGCGGCACTGAAGCTTTCTTT
TRBV15	many	TRBJ1-5	.	CATSRAEYSNQPQHF	TGTGCCACCAGCAGAGCGGAGTATAGCAATCAGCCCCAGCATTTT
TRBV5-8	many	TRBJ2-1	TRBD2	CASSLREGRGNEQFF	TGTGCCAGCAGCTTGCGGGAGGGCCGGGGCAATGAGCAGTTCTTC
TRBV7-2	many	TRBJ2-7	.	CASSSVRSYEQYF	TGTGCCAGCAGCTCAGTCCGGTCCTACGAGCAGTACTTC
TRBV6-1	many	TRBJ1-1	.	CASSDKLNTEAFF	TGTGCCAGCAGTGATAAGCTGAACACTGAAGCTTTCTTT
TRBV29-1	few	TRBJ1-1	.	CSASHDTEAFF	TGCAGCGCCTCACATGACACTGAAGCTTTCTTT
TRBV3-1	many	TRBJ2-2	.	CASEGAEVGHGELFF	TGTGCCAGCGAAGGAGCTGAAGTGGGACACGGGGAGCTGTTTTTT
TRBV20-1	.	TRBJ1-5	.	CSASERRGNQPQHF	TGCAGTGCTAGTGAGAGGCGGGGCAATCAGCCCCAGCATTTT
TRBV24-1	many	TRBJ1-2	.	CATSDLGYGYTF	TGTGCCACCAGTGATTTGGGGTATGGCTACACCTTC
TRBV12-3/TRBV12-4	few	TRBJ1-2	.	CASSLGAQGDGYTF	TGTGCCAGCAGTTTAGGTGCACAGGGTGATGGCTACACCTTC
TRBV20-1	many	TRBJ1-3	.	CSASQGQGGNTIYF	TGCAGTGCTAGTCAGGGGCAGGGTGGAAACACCATATATTTT
TRBV7-3	.	TRBJ1-1	.	CASSSKIRTNKLITEAFF	TGTGCCAGCAGCTCTAAAATTAGGACAAATAAGCTGATCACTGAAGCTTTCTTT
TRBV5-8	many	TRBJ1-6	.	CASSLSIGALHF	TGTGCCAGCAGCTTGTCCATCGGAGCCCTCCACTTT
TRBV7-2	many	TRBJ1-2	.	CASSLVTTNYGYTF	TGTGCCAGCAGCTTGGTGACAACTAACTATGGCTACACCTTC